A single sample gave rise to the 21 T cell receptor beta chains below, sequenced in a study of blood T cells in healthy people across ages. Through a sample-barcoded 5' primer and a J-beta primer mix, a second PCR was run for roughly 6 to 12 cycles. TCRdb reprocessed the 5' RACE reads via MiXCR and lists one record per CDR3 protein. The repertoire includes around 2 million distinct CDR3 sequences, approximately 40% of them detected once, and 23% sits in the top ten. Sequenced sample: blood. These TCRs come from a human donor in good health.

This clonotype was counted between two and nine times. The DNA of the CDR3 is TGCGCCAGCACCATCGGGGGGATCACAGATACGCAGTATTTT. This gives the protein CASTIGGITDTQYF. This chain uses TRBV5-1 with TRBJ2-3; 7 bases map to TRBD2. The J segment lost 2 bases and the V segment lost 6 bases, leaving 6 bases of the junction unmatched. The CDR3 is 14 amino acids. Germline assignment: CDR1 SGHRS and CDR2 YFSETQ. Complete variable domain (other parts from reference TRBV5-1 and TRBJ2-3): KAGVTQTPRYLIKTRGQQVTLSCSPISGHRSVSWYQQTPGQGLQFLFEYFSETQRNKGNFPGRFSGRQFSNSRSEMNVSTLELGDSALYLCASTIGGITDTQYFGPGTRLTVL.

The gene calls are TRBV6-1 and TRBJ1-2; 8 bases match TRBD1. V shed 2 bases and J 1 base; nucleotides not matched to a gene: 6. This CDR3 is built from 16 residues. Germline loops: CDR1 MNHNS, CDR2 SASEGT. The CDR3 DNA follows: TGTGCCAGCAGTGAATGGACAGGGACGAATAACTATGGCTACACCTTC. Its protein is CASSEWTGTNNYGYTF.

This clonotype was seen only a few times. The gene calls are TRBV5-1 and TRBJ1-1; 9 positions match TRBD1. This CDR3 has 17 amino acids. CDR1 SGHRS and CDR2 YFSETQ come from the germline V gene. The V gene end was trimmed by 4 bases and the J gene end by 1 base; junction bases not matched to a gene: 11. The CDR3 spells CASSLQPGTGSNTEAFF. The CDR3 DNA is TGCGCCAGCAGCCTACAACCCGGGACAGGGTCGAACACTGAAGCTTTCTTT.

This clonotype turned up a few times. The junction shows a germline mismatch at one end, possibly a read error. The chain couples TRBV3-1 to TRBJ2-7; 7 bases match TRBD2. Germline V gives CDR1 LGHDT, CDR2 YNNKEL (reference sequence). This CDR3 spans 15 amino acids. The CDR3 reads CVSSQGPGEGYEQYF. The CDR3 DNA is TGTGTCAGCAGCCAAGGTCCGGGGGAGGGCTACGAGCAGTACTTC.

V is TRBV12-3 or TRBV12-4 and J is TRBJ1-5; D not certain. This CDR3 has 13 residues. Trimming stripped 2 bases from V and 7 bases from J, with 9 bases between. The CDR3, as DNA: TGTGCCAGCAGTTTACTCCATGAACAGCCCCAGCATTTT. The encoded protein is CASSLLHEQPQHF.

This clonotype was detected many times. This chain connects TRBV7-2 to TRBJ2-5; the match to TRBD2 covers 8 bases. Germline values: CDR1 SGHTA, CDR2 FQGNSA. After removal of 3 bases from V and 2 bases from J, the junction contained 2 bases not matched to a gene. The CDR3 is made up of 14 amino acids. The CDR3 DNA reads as TGTGCCAGCAGCTTCCAGCGGGGGCAAGAGACCCAGTACTTC. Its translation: CASSFQRGQETQYF. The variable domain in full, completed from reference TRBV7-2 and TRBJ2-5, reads GAGVSQSPSNKVTEKGKDVELRCDPISGHTALYWYRQSLGQGLEFLIYFQGNSAPDKSGLPSDRFSAERTGGSVSTLTIQRTQQEDSAVYLCASSFQRGQETQYFGPGTRLLVL.

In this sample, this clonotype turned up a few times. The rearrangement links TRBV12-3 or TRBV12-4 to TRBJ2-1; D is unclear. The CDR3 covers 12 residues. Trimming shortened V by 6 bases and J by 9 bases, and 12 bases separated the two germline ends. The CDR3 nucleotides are TGTGCCAGCAGGTCAGATGATGGTGAGCAGTTCTTC. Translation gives CASRSDDGEQFF.

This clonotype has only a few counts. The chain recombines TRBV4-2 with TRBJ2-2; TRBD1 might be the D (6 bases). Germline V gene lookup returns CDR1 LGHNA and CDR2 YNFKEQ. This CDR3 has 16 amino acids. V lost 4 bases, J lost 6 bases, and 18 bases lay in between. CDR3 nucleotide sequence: TGTGCCAGCAGCCCGCTGGGGCAGGGGCGATCCGGGGAGCTGTTTTTT. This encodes CASSPLGQGRSGELFF.

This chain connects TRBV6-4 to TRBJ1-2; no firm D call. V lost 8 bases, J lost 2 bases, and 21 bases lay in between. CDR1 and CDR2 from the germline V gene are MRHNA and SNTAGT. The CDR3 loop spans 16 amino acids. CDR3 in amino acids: CASQPRHIEPNYGYTF. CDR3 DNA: TGTGCCAGCCAACCGAGACATATCGAACCCAACTATGGCTACACCTTC.

The CDR3: CASSYSKGGQYF. The CDR3, as DNA: TGTGCCAGCAGTTACTCGAAGGGAGGGCAGTACTTC. This chain links TRBV6-2 or TRBV6-3 with TRBJ2-7; possibly TRBD2 for D (6 bases). Germline CDR1 MNHEY, CDR2 SVGEGT. The CDR3 spans 12 residues. Between the trimmed V and J ends, which lost 0 bases and 9 bases, there was a span of 9 bases.

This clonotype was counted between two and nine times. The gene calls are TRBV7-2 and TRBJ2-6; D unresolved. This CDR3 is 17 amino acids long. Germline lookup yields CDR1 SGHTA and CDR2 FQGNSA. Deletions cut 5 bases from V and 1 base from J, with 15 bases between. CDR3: CASSLTPGLSGANVLTF. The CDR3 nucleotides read TGTGCCAGCAGCCTGACCCCCGGTCTATCTGGGGCCAACGTCCTGACTTTC.

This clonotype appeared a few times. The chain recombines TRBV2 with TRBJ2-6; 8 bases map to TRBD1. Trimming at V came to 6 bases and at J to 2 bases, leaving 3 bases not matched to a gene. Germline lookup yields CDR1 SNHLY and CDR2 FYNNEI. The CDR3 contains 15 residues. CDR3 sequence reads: CASRLTGAGANVLTF. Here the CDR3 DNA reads TGTGCCAGCAGACTGACAGGGGCTGGGGCCAACGTCCTGACTTTC.

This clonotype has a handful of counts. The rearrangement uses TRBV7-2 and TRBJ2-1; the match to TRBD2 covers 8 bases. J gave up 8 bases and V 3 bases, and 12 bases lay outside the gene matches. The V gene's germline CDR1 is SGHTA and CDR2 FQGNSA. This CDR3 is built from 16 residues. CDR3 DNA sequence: TGTGCCAGCAGCTTTTCTCCGGGGGGGCTTTTTCATGAGCAGTTCTTC. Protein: CASSFSPGGLFHEQFF. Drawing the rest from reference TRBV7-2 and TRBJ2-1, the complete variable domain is GAGVSQSPSNKVTEKGKDVELRCDPISGHTALYWYRQSLGQGLEFLIYFQGNSAPDKSGLPSDRFSAERTGGSVSTLTIQRTQQEDSAVYLCASSFSPGGLFHEQFFGPGTRLTVL.

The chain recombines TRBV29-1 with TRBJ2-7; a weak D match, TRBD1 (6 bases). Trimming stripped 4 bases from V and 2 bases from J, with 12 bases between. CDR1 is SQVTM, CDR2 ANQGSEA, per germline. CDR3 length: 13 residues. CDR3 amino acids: CSVARQETYEQYF. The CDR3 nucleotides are TGCAGCGTTGCTAGACAGGAAACCTACGAGCAGTACTTC.

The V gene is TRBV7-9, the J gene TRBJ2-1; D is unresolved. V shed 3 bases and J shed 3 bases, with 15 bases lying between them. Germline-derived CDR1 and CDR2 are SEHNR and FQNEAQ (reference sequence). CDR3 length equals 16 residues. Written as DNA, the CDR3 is TGTGCCAGCAGCTTCGTAAAGGACGGACGCTACAATGAGCAGTTCTTC. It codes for CASSFVKDGRYNEQFF. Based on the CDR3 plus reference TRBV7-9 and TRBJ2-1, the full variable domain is DTGVSQNPRHKITKRGQNVTFRCDPISEHNRLYWYRQTLGQGPEFLTYFQNEAQLEKSRLLSDRFSAERPKGSFSTLEIQRTEQGDSAMYLCASSFVKDGRYNEQFFGPGTRLTVL.

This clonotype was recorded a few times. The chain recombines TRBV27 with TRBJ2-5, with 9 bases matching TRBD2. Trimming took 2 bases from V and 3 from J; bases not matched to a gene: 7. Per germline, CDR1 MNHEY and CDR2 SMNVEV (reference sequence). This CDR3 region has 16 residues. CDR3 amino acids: CASSLELAGSKETQYF. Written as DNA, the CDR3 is TGTGCCAGCAGTTTAGAGCTAGCGGGGTCTAAAGAGACCCAGTACTTC.

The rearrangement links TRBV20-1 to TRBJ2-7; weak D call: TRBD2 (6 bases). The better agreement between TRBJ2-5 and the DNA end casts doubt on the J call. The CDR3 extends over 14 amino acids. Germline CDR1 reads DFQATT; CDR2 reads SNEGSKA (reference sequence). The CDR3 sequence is CSAPFPGVRETQYF. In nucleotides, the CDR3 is TGCAGTGCTCCTTTTCCGGGGGTTCGGGAGACCCAGTACTTC.

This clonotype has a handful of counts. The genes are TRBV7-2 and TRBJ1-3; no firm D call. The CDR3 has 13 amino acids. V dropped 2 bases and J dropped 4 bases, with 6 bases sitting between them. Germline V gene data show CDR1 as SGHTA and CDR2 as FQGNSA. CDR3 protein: CASSLQAGNTIYF. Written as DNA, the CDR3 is TGTGCCAGCAGCTTACAGGCCGGAAACACCATATATTTT.

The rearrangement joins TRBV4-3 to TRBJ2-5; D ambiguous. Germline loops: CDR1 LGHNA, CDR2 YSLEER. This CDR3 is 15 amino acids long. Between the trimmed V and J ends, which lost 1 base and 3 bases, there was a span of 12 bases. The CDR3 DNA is TGCGCCAGCAGCCAAGTAGTCGACGCTAAAGAGACCCAGTACTTC. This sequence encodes CASSQVVDAKETQYF.

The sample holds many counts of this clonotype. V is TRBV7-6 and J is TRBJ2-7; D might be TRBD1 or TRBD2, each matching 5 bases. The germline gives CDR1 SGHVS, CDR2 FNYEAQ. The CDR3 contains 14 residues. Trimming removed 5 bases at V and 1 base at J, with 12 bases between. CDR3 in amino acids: CASSAGTASYEQYF. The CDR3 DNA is TGTGCCAGCAGCGCAGGGACGGCATCCTACGAGCAGTACTTC.

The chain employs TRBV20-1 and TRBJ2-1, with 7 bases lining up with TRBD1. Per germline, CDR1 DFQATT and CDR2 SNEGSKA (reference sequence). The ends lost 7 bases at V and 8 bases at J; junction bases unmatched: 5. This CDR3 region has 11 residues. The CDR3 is CSVEGAYEQFF. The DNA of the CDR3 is TGCAGTGTCGAGGGGGCGTATGAGCAGTTCTTC.